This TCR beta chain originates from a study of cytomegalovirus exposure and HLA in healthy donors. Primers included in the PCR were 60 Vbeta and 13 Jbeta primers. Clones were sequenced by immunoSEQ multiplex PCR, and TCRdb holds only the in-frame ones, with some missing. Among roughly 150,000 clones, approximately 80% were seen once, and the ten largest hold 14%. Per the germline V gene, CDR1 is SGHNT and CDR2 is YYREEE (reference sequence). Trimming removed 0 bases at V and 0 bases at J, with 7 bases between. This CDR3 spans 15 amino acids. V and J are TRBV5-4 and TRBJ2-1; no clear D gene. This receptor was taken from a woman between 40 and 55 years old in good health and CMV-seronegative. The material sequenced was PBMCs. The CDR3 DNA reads TGTGCCAGCAGCTTGGCTGGTAGCTCCTACAATGAGCAGTTCTTC. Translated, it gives CASSLAGSSYNEQFF.